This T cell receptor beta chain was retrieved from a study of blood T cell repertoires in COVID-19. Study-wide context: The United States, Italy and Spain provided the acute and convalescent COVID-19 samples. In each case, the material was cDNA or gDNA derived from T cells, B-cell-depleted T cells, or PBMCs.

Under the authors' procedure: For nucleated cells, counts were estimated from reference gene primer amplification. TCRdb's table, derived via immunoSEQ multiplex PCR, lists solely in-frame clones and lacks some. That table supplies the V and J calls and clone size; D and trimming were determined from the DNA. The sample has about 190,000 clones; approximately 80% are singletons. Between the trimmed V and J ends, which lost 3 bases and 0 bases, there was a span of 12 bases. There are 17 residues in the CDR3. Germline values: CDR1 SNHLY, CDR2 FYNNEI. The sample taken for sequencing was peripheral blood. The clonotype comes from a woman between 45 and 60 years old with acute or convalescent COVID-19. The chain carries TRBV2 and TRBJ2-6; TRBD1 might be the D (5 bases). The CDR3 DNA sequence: TGTGCCAGCAGTGATCCCAGGGCTCCCTCTGGGGCCAACGTCCTGACTTTC. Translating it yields CASSDPRAPSGANVLTF.